The 27 T cell receptor beta chains below were found in one sample sequenced in a study of blood T cell repertoires in COVID-19. Measured with immunoSEQ multiplex PCR; TCRdb has only the in-frame clones, and not every one. The sample contains 150,000 or so clones, roughly 87% of which appear only once. Sequencing used PBMCs or T cells enriched from blood (not recorded which). Source of these receptors: a human donor with acute COVID-19. The donor label of this sample is uncertain.

The V and J genes are TRBV3-1 (or the pseudogene TRBV3-2) and TRBJ2-5; 10 bases agree with TRBD2. From germline, CDR1 is LGHDT and CDR2 YNNKEL (reference sequence). Trimming took 0 bases from V and 5 from J; bases not matched to a gene: 6. The CDR3 has 16 amino acids. The CDR3 nucleotides read TGTGCCAGCAGCCAAGATCAACTAGCGGGGAGGGAGACCCAGTACTTC. It specifies CASSQDQLAGRETQYF.

V and J are TRBV6-2 or TRBV6-3 and TRBJ1-3, with a weak D call TRBD1 (5 bases). CDR3 length: 16 amino acids. Trimming shortened V by 0 bases and J by 0 bases, and 9 bases separated the two germline ends. Per germline, CDR1 MNHEY and CDR2 SVGEGT. This CDR3 reads CASSYSFGGSGNTIYF. For the CDR3, the DNA is TGTGCCAGCAGTTACTCGTTCGGGGGCTCTGGAAACACCATATATTTT.

The gene calls are TRBV4-1 and TRBJ2-7; 7 bases are shared with TRBD2. Germline CDR1 reads MGHRA; CDR2 reads YSYEKL. CDR3 length equals 14 residues. V was pared by 2 bases and J by 0 bases, with 1 base of the junction left unmatched. For the CDR3, the DNA is TGCGCCAGCAGCCAAAGCGGGGTCTCCTACGAGCAGTACTTC. Protein sequence: CASSQSGVSYEQYF.

This chain links TRBV30 with TRBJ1-6; the match to TRBD1 covers 8 bases. CDR3 length: 13 amino acids. V shed 5 bases and J 7 bases; nucleotides not matched to a gene: 4. From germline, CDR1 is GTSNPN and CDR2 SVGIG (reference sequence). CDR3 DNA sequence: TGTGCCTGGGGCAGGGGGCCAAATTCACCCCTCCACTTT. Translated, it gives CAWGRGPNSPLHF. Based on the CDR3 plus reference TRBV30 and TRBJ1-6, the full variable domain is SQTIHQWPATLVQPVGSPLSLECTVEGTSNPNLYWYRQAAGRGLQLLFYSVGIGQISSEVPQNLSASRPQDRQFILSSKKLLLSDSGFYLCAWGRGPNSPLHFGNGTRLTVT.

The chain carries TRBV5-1 and TRBJ2-1; 9 bases match TRBD2. V was clipped by 0 bases and J by 9 bases; unmatched bases: 10. Germline V gene data show CDR1 as SGHRS and CDR2 as YFSETQ. The CDR3 runs 16 residues. The CDR3 protein is CASSLETSGWFGEQFF. DNA of the CDR3: TGCGCCAGCAGCTTGGAAACTAGCGGGTGGTTTGGTGAGCAGTTCTTC.

The chain recombines TRBV3-1 (or the pseudogene TRBV3-2) with TRBJ2-7; D may be TRBD2 (6 bases). The ends were cut back, 1 base at V and 4 bases at J, with 17 bases in the middle. Germline CDR1 LGHDT, CDR2 YNNKEL (reference sequence). CDR3 length: 16 residues. CDR3 bases: TGTGCCAGCAGCCAAGTAGCGGATTGGGAAGTTTACGAGCAGTACTTC. Protein: CASSQVADWEVYEQYF.

V usage is TRBV2 and J usage is TRBJ1-4, with D possibly matching TRBD1 (5 bases). CDR3 length equals 16 residues. Germline CDR1 and CDR2: SNHLY and FYNNEI. V was pared by 7 bases and J by 4 bases, with 19 bases between. As DNA, the CDR3 is TGTGCCAGCAATGGCGGGACGGCCATAAGTAATGAAAAACTGTTTTTT. Translation: CASNGGTAISNEKLFF.

This chain links TRBV4-2 with TRBJ2-1, with 14 nucleotides matching TRBD2. V lost 1 base to trimming and J lost 9 bases; unmatched junction nucleotides: 2. The CDR3 loop spans 15 amino acids. The germline gives CDR1 LGHNA, CDR2 YNFKEQ. CDR3 amino acids: CASSQGGTSGSEQFF. The CDR3 DNA sequence: TGTGCCAGCAGCCAAGGAGGGACTAGCGGGAGTGAGCAGTTCTTC.

V and J are TRBV5-5 and TRBJ1-4; D remains unclear. Per the germline V gene, CDR1 is SGHKS and CDR2 is YYEKEE (reference sequence). The V and J ends lost 1 base and 6 bases respectively, with 7 bases between them. The CDR3 sequence is 13 residues long. CDR3 residues: CASSLSRDEKLFF. In DNA form, the CDR3 reads TGTGCCAGCAGCTTGTCCCGGGATGAAAAACTGTTTTTT.

This rearrangement joins TRBV6-5 to TRBJ1-6; 8 positions match TRBD1. Trimming removed 7 bases from V and 9 bases from J; junction bases left unmatched: 11. The CDR3 covers 15 residues. CDR1 is MNHEY, CDR2 SVGAGI, per germline. The CDR3 here is CASTQGTGRASPLHF. Written as DNA, the CDR3 is TGTGCCAGCACCCAAGGGACAGGCAGGGCTTCACCCCTCCACTTT.

This clone has just a few counts. This sequence joins TRBV6-1 and TRBJ1-1, with unresolved D. The CDR3 consists of 14 residues. Germline CDR1 is MNHNS and CDR2 is SASEGT. Trimming removed 1 base from V and 4 bases from J, with 10 bases in between. CDR3 in DNA: TGTGCCAGCAGTGAAGTCGGGGTAAGCACTGAAGCTTTCTTT. Translated, it gives CASSEVGVSTEAFF.

The rearrangement uses TRBV9 and TRBJ2-3; 9 bases are shared with TRBD2. J lost 5 bases, V lost 5 bases, and 3 bases had no gene match. This CDR3 has 13 amino acids. Germline V gene lookup returns CDR1 SGDLS and CDR2 YYNGEE. The CDR3 region has the DNA TGTGCCAGCAGTCGTAGCGGGGGAGATACGCAGTATTTT. Amino acid sequence: CASSRSGGDTQYF. The full variable domain, completed using reference TRBV9 and TRBJ2-3, is DSGVTQTPKHLITATGQRVTLRCSPRSGDLSVYWYQQSLDQGLQFLIQYYNGEERAKGNILERFSAQQFPDLHSELNLSSLELGDSALYFCASSRSGGDTQYFGPGTRLTVL.

This clone appeared once. The DNA of the CDR3 is TGTGCCAGCAGCCAAGAGGCGGGGAGCACAGATACGCAGTATTTT. It encodes CASSQEAGSTDTQYF. The V gene is TRBV4-2, the J gene TRBJ2-3, with a weak D call TRBD2 (6 bases). The germline V and J ends were trimmed by 0 bases and 0 bases, with 7 bases remaining between them. Looked up from germline, CDR1 is LGHNA and CDR2 is YNFKEQ. CDR3 length equals 15 residues.

The rearrangement uses TRBV4-3 and TRBJ2-7; D not resolved. The CDR3 covers 14 residues. Per germline, CDR1 LGHNA and CDR2 YSLEER. Between the trimmed V and J ends, which lost 2 bases and 7 bases, there was a span of 15 bases. The CDR3 protein is CASSQPRYYEEQYF. The CDR3 nucleotides are TGCGCCAGCAGCCAACCTAGGTACTACGAGGAGCAGTACTTC.

V gene TRBV4-2 combines with J gene TRBJ2-1; 7 bases match TRBD1. V shed 1 base, J shed 7 bases, and the junction held 4 bases outside the gene matches. The CDR3 loop spans 14 amino acids. CDR1 and CDR2 (germline): LGHNA, YNFKEQ. CDR3 coding DNA: TGTGCCAGCAGCCAAGGACAGGGCAGGAATGAGCAGTTCTTC. It specifies CASSQGQGRNEQFF.

This clone was detected only once. The rearrangement links TRBV4-1 to TRBJ2-3, with TRBD2 matching over 11 bases. The CDR3 length is 16 residues. V gave up 0 bases and J gave up 7 bases; unmatched junction bases: 6. The germline CDR1 and CDR2 sequences are MGHRA and YSYEKL. The CDR3 loop reads CASSQDLSGGAYTQYF. The CDR3 DNA follows: TGCGCCAGCAGCCAAGATCTTAGCGGGGGGGCTTATACGCAGTATTTT.

The gene calls are TRBV24-1 and TRBJ2-4; maybe TRBD1 (5 bases). Germline V gene data show CDR1 as KGHDR and CDR2 as SFDVKD. V lost 5 bases and J 8 bases, leaving 12 bases between the germline ends. This CDR3 has 13 amino acids. For the CDR3, the DNA is TGTGCCACCAGTGGGACAAGTCAGGACATTCAGTACTTC. This sequence encodes CATSGTSQDIQYF.

Only one count was recorded for this clone. The chain is built from TRBV24-1 and TRBJ2-1; 9 nucleotides align to TRBD2. Germline CDR1 and CDR2: KGHDR and SFDVKD. This CDR3 spans 16 amino acids. V gave up 4 bases and J gave up 8 bases; unmatched junction bases: 11. The CDR3 loop reads CATSDQQAGGLDEQFF. For the CDR3, the DNA is TGTGCCACCAGTGACCAACAAGCGGGGGGCCTCGATGAGCAGTTCTTC.

The chain couples TRBV10-2 to TRBJ1-1, with D maybe TRBD1 (5 bases). The CDR3 contains 15 residues. Germline CDR1 reads WSHSY; CDR2 reads SAAADI. Trimming stripped 0 bases from V and 0 bases from J, with 8 bases between. The DNA for the CDR3 is TGCGCCAGCAGTGAGTCCGACAGCCTGAACACTGAAGCTTTCTTT. This encodes CASSESDSLNTEAFF.

The chain is built from TRBV18 and TRBJ1-3, with 8 bases matching TRBD1. The CDR3 is 15 residues long. Germline V gene lookup returns CDR1 KGHSH and CDR2 LQKENI. The V segment lost 6 bases and the J segment 2 bases; nucleotides outside the gene matches: 6. Written as DNA, the CDR3 is TGTGCCAGCTCTACGGACAGGGCCGCTGGAAACACCATATATTTT. Its translation: CASSTDRAAGNTIYF. Full variable domain (outside the CDR3, taken from reference TRBV18 and TRBJ1-3): NAGVMQNPRHLVRRRGQEARLRCSPMKGHSHVYWYRQLPEEGLKFMVYLQKENIIDESGMPKERFSAEFPKEGPSILRIQQVVRGDSAAYFCASSTDRAAGNTIYFGEGSWLTVV.

The chain carries TRBV30 and TRBJ1-1; possibly TRBD1 for D (6 bases). Germline V gene sequence: CDR1 GTSNPN, CDR2 SVGIG (reference sequence). The CDR3 has 16 residues. The V gene lost 1 base and the J gene lost 5 bases, with 20 bases spanning the gap. In DNA form, the CDR3 reads TGTGCCTGGAGTGCCCGACCGCCCAGGGGCTCGACTGAAGCTTTCTTT. Protein: CAWSARPPRGSTEAFF. The full variable domain, in which reference TRBV30 and TRBJ1-1 provide the parts outside the CDR3, is SQTIHQWPATLVQPVGSPLSLECTVEGTSNPNLYWYRQAAGRGLQLLFYSVGIGQISSEVPQNLSASRPQDRQFILSSKKLLLSDSGFYLCAWSARPPRGSTEAFFGQGTRLTVV.

This clone was counted once. CDR3 in DNA: TGTGCCAGCAGCTTAAACGGCGGGGCGGAAGGGCAGGGTGGCTACACCTTC. Translation: CASSLNGGAEGQGGYTF. The chain couples TRBV7-3 to TRBJ1-2; a possible D gene is TRBD1 (5 bases). Germline CDR1 SGHTA, CDR2 FQGTGA. The V gene lost 1 base and the J gene lost 7 bases, with 22 bases spanning the gap. This CDR3 spans 17 amino acids.

The chain combines TRBV15 with TRBJ2-1; TRBD2 matches 11 bases. Germline V gene lookup returns CDR1 LNHNV and CDR2 YYDKDF (reference sequence). The trim removed 1 base at V and 8 bases at J, leaving 10 bases unmatched. CDR3 size: 17 residues. For the CDR3, the DNA is TGTGCCACCAGCAGAGCCCCAATAGCGGGGGGGTTGGATGAGCAGTTCTTC. Translated, it gives CATSRAPIAGGLDEQFF. Full variable domain (remainder filled in from reference TRBV15 and TRBJ2-1): DAMVIQNPRYQVTQFGKPVTLSCSQTLNHNVMYWYQQKSSQAPKLLFHYYDKDFNNEADTPDNFQSRRPNTSFCFLDIRSPGLGDTAMYLCATSRAPIAGGLDEQFFGPGTRLTVL.

This chain uses TRBV9 with TRBJ2-4; 8 bases match TRBD1. From germline, CDR1 is SGDLS and CDR2 YYNGEE. V was clipped by 4 bases and J by 9 bases; unmatched bases: 12. This CDR3 comprises 15 residues. The CDR3 DNA sequence: TGTGCCAGCAGCCCCCCAGGACAGGGTTTTGGCATTCAGTACTTC. It codes for CASSPPGQGFGIQYF.

The J gene is TRBJ1-5, the V gene TRBV19; 7 bases are a match to TRBD1. The CDR3 is made up of 13 amino acids. V trimming: 3 bases; J trimming: 7 bases; junction bases outside the gene matches: 3. Germline V CDR1 and CDR2: LNHDA, SQIVND (reference sequence). In nucleotides, the CDR3 is TGTGCCAGTAGTATCCAGGGGGACCAGCCCCAGCATTTT. Translated: CASSIQGDQPQHF.

This chain joins TRBV6-2 or TRBV6-3 and TRBJ2-7, with TRBD2 matching 10 bases. The J segment lost 2 bases and the V segment lost 5 bases, leaving 6 bases of the junction unmatched. The CDR3 length is 15 residues. CDR1 is MNHEY, CDR2 SVGEGT, per germline. CDR3: CASSQLAGLAYEQYF. Here the CDR3 DNA reads TGTGCCAGCAGTCAACTAGCGGGGTTGGCCTACGAGCAGTACTTC.

V and J are TRBV7-9 and TRBJ2-3; the match to TRBD2 covers 9 bases. After removal of 2 bases from V and 5 bases from J, the junction contained 8 bases not matched to a gene. Per germline, CDR1 SEHNR and CDR2 FQNEAQ (reference sequence). There are 16 residues in the CDR3. CDR3 bases: TGTGCCAGCAGCTTACGGACTAGCGTTCGTGTAGATACGCAGTATTTT. Translated, it gives CASSLRTSVRVDTQYF.